These 20 T cell receptor beta chains came from one sample sequenced in a study of human T cells and chemical hapten exposure. Unfractionated whole blood served as the source for total RNA extraction. TCRdb reprocessed the 5' RACE reads via MiXCR and lists one record per CDR3 protein. The data contain 81,000 or so distinct CDR3 sequences, about 8.4% of them singletons. These receptors originate from a male donor in good health.

The CDR3 loop is CASSPPGQGAIGELFF. In DNA, the CDR3 is TGTGCCAGCTCACCGCCGGGACAGGGGGCGATCGGGGAGCTGTTTTTT. This chain connects TRBV18 to TRBJ2-2, with TRBD1 matching over 12 bases. Germline trimming cut 3 bases from V and 7 bases from J; bases unmatched to any gene: 6. Germline CDR1 is KGHSH and CDR2 is LQKENI. CDR3 size: 16 residues.

There are a few counts of this clonotype. J is TRBJ2-4 and V is TRBV20-1; possibly TRBD2 for D (6 bases). The CDR3 consists of 15 residues. Germline V gene lookup returns CDR1 DFQATT and CDR2 SNEGSKA (reference sequence). Trimming took off 3 bases at V and 3 bases at J, with 15 bases between the two ends. The CDR3 loop is CSASESGTFKNIQYF. The DNA for the CDR3 is TGCAGTGCTAGTGAATCGGGGACTTTCAAAAACATTCAGTACTTC.

This clonotype came up many times. V and J are TRBV19 and TRBJ2-7; 11 nucleotides agree with TRBD1. Germline assignment: CDR1 LNHDA and CDR2 SQIVND (reference sequence). CDR3 length equals 14 residues. V trimming: 3 bases; J trimming: 3 bases; junction bases outside the gene matches: 1. For the CDR3, the DNA is TGTGCCAGTAGTATGGGACAGGGGGACTACGAGCAGTACTTC. It specifies CASSMGQGDYEQYF.

This clonotype was seen a few times. This chain links TRBV12-3 or TRBV12-4 with TRBJ1-1, with D possibly TRBD1 on 5 matching bases. The CDR3 contains 14 residues. V was clipped by 7 bases and J by 2 bases, with 14 bases between them. CDR3 residues: CASKVRDGNTEAFF. The CDR3 nucleotides are TGTGCCAGCAAAGTCAGGGACGGTAACACTGAAGCTTTCTTT.

The CDR3 DNA reads TGTGCCAGCAGCAAACGACAACCCTACGAGCAGTACTTC. As protein: CASSKRQPYEQYF. The chain has TRBV7-2 and TRBJ2-7, with D unclear. CDR1 SGHTA and CDR2 FQGNSA come from the germline V gene. With 5 bases removed from V and 2 bases from J, the gap between germline ends came to 10 bases. This CDR3 has 13 residues.

This clonotype was recorded many times. This chain connects TRBV5-1 to TRBJ1-6; D gene unclear. CDR3 length equals 16 residues. The V end was cut by 4 bases, the J end by 8 bases, with 19 bases between. Per the germline V gene, CDR1 is SGHRS and CDR2 is YFSETQ. CDR3: CASSLGRGQRDSPLHF. As DNA, the CDR3 is TGCGCCAGCAGCCTCGGTCGGGGTCAGCGGGATTCACCCCTCCACTTT.

This clonotype was picked up a small number of times. The chain recombines TRBV6-5 with TRBJ1-4; 10 bases align to TRBD1. Trimming took 5 bases from V and 11 from J; bases not matched to a gene: 8. In germline, CDR1 is MNHEY, CDR2 SVGAGI. The CDR3 runs 14 residues. CDR3 amino acids: CASSRGTGDVKLFF. For the CDR3, the DNA is TGTGCCAGCAGTAGGGGGACAGGGGACGTGAAACTGTTTTTT.

The sample holds many counts of this clonotype. CDR3 DNA sequence: TGTGCCAGCAGTTTCTCGGGAGCCTACGAGCAGTACTTC. It specifies CASSFSGAYEQYF. The gene calls are TRBV27 and TRBJ2-7, with D perhaps TRBD2 (6 bases). The CDR3 is 13 amino acids. Trimming shortened V by 3 bases and J by 2 bases, and 8 bases separated the two germline ends. The germline V gene encodes CDR1 MNHEY and CDR2 SMNVEV (reference sequence).

The DNA for the CDR3 is TGTGCCAGTAGTATCAGGGACTCCGGGGCCAACGTCCTGACTTTC. Its protein product is CASSIRDSGANVLTF. The chain employs TRBV19 and TRBJ2-6; D is perhaps TRBD2 (6 bases). Germline V gene sequence: CDR1 LNHDA, CDR2 SQIVND (reference sequence). This CDR3 comprises 15 residues. Between the trimmed V and J ends, which lost 3 bases and 4 bases, there was a span of 10 bases.

This clonotype was counted a few times. The CDR3 bases are TGTGCCAGCAGCCAGAGGGGGGGCGGAGAGACCCAGTACTTC. Translating gives CASSQRGGGETQYF. The chain has TRBV3-1 and TRBJ2-5; tentative D call: TRBD2 (7 bases). Trimming removed 3 bases from V and 4 bases from J, with 12 bases in between. Looked up from germline, CDR1 is LGHDT and CDR2 is YNNKEL (reference sequence). The CDR3 spans 14 residues.

Only a few counts were recorded for this clonotype. The rearrangement links TRBV6-6 to TRBJ1-2, with D tentatively TRBD1 (6 bases). Trimming left V 2 bases short and J 3 bases short, with 10 bases between. CDR1 and CDR2 from the germline V gene are MNHNY and SVGAGI (reference sequence). There are 14 residues in the CDR3. As DNA, the CDR3 is TGTGCCAGCAGTTACGTTAGGACAGACTATGGCTACACCTTC. This sequence encodes CASSYVRTDYGYTF.

This clonotype occurred a few times. This chain joins TRBV5-1 and TRBJ2-5, with 13 nucleotides matching TRBD2. Germline CDR1 SGHRS, CDR2 YFSETQ. V was clipped by 4 bases and J by 3 bases; unmatched bases: 9. This CDR3 comprises 17 residues. DNA for the CDR3: TGCGCCAGCAGCATGCAAGGTGGACTAGCGGGAGAAGAGACCCAGTACTTC. Its translation: CASSMQGGLAGEETQYF.

This clonotype occurred many times. This chain uses TRBV7-6 with TRBJ2-5, with unresolved D. The CDR3 is 12 amino acids. Looked up from germline, CDR1 is SGHVS and CDR2 is FNYEAQ. V lost 0 bases and J lost 5, with 4 bases in between. The CDR3 sequence is CASSLARETQYF. CDR3 sequence (DNA): TGTGCCAGCAGCTTAGCCAGGGAGACCCAGTACTTC.

At least ten counts were recorded for this clonotype. This sequence joins TRBV6-2 or TRBV6-3 and TRBJ2-3; D may match TRBD1 or TRBD2 (5 bases each). CDR1 is MNHEY, CDR2 SVGEGT, per germline. This CDR3 has 17 residues. V was clipped by 2 bases and J by 2 bases, with 17 bases between them. The CDR3 sequence: CASSYPAEGSYTDTQYF. In nucleotides, the CDR3 is TGTGCCAGCAGTTACCCGGCAGAGGGGTCATACACAGATACGCAGTATTTT.

This chain connects TRBV7-6 to TRBJ2-1; D is undetermined. Trimming cost V 1 base and J 0 bases, with 10 bases left between them. The CDR3 length is 16 residues. Germline CDR1 reads SGHVS; CDR2 reads FNYEAQ. The CDR3 spells CASSLVPVSSYNEQFF. In DNA, the CDR3 is TGTGCCAGCAGCTTAGTCCCCGTGAGCTCCTACAATGAGCAGTTCTTC.

This clonotype was picked up many times. The J gene is TRBJ2-3, the V gene TRBV7-2, with 13 bases identical to TRBD2. CDR3 size: 16 residues. V dropped 5 bases and J dropped 2; count of bases not matched to a gene: 4. Germline V lookup: CDR1 SGHTA, CDR2 FQGNSA. CDR3 bases: TGTGCCAGCAGCCCGACTAGCGGGGGGCTCACAGATACGCAGTATTTT. It codes for CASSPTSGGLTDTQYF.

The CDR3: CSVQVSLYEQYF. Here the CDR3 DNA reads TGCAGCGTTCAGGTCTCCCTCTACGAGCAGTACTTC. The rearrangement links TRBV29-1 to TRBJ2-7, with D hard to call. This CDR3 spans 12 amino acids. Germline values: CDR1 SQVTM, CDR2 ANQGSEA. Deletions cut 5 bases from V and 3 bases from J, with 11 bases between.

This clonotype has a count of ten or more. This rearrangement joins TRBV5-1 to TRBJ1-5; the D is unclear. The CDR3 is made up of 15 amino acids. Germline-derived CDR1 and CDR2 are SGHRS and YFSETQ. The V and J ends lost 1 base and 3 bases respectively, with 11 bases between them. CDR3 loop: CASSLSPSANQPQHF. The CDR3 DNA is TGCGCCAGCAGCTTGAGTCCTTCTGCCAATCAGCCCCAGCATTTT.

The chain joins TRBV5-4 to TRBJ2-7; possibly TRBD2 for D (6 bases). The CDR3 loop spans 13 amino acids. The V end was cut by 0 bases, the J end by 4 bases, with 8 bases between. Per the germline V gene, CDR1 is SGHNT and CDR2 is YYREEE (reference sequence). CDR3 in DNA: TGTGCCAGCAGCTTGGGACTAGAATACGAGCAGTACTTC. Its translation: CASSLGLEYEQYF.

This clonotype was counted at least ten times. The genes are TRBV20-1 and TRBJ2-3; no reliable D call. CDR1 and CDR2 (germline): DFQATT, SNEGSKA (reference sequence). Deletions cut 6 bases from V and 6 bases from J, with 19 bases between. This CDR3 comprises 14 residues. The CDR3 loop reads CSASRAIWTDTQYF. The CDR3 DNA reads TGCAGTGCCAGTAGGGCGATCTGGACGGATACGCAGTATTTT.